This entry describes one T cell receptor beta chain. These data originate in a study of control samples from healthy donors and cancer patients. Clones were sequenced by immunoSEQ multiplex PCR, and TCRdb holds only the in-frame ones, with some missing. This table has about 85,000 clones, 85% to 90% appearing once. CDR1 and CDR2 (germline): SEHNR, FQNEAQ (reference sequence). The V gene lost 4 bases and the J gene lost 6 bases, with 19 bases spanning the gap. The length of the CDR3 is 17 residues. The rearrangement links TRBV7-9 to TRBJ1-6; perhaps TRBD1 as D (6 bases). Sequenced input: blood. This TCR was recovered from a woman aged 55-69 years in good health. In DNA form, the CDR3 reads TGTGCCAGCAGCTGGAGGTGGGTTACAGGGCTTAATTCACCCCTCCACTTT. Translated: CASSWRWVTGLNSPLHF.